This T cell receptor (beta chain) stems from a study of T cell repertoires in cytomegalovirus infection. Study in general: The authors used CMV epitopes that were HLA-C-restricted (recently identified) and HLA-B-restricted (well studied).

Germline CDR1 is MDHEN and CDR2 is SYDVKM. J was trimmed by 6 bases and V by 1 base; bases with no gene match: 8. The CDR3 totals 17 residues. With respect to this clonotype: Its antigen is currently unknown.

One entry per CDR3 protein, called by TCRdb with MiXCR from the reads. The sample has some 220,000 distinct CDR3 sequences, roughly 34% seen once. Study-level points and caveats: Clonotype analysis showed dominance of the ex vivo response by HLA-C-restricted CMV-specific TCR beta clonotypes. Totalled public TCR beta family frequency picked out people who carried CMV plus the relevant HLA.

The clonotype was recovered from a human donor in good health (CMV status not recorded). Some clones in this sample may be carry-over from other donors' samples. Sequencing was performed on CD8+ T cells from cultured PBMCs, taken from culture after CMV antigen stimulation. V is TRBV28 and J is TRBJ2-2, with 10 bases that match TRBD2. The DNA of the CDR3 is TGTGCCAGCAGTTTATTTGCTAGCGGGAGTTATGCCGGGGAGCTGTTTTTT. Translation: CASSLFASGSYAGELFF.